One sample yielded the 20 T cell receptor beta chains listed below, sequenced in a study of long-term antiretroviral therapy in people with HIV. This was the immunoSEQ v3.0 assay at survey level. Profiled with immunoSEQ multiplex PCR; TCRdb holds only in-frame clones, not every one. The data contain several thousand clones, nearly 90% of them singletons. The input for sequencing was unsorted PBMCs, taken 0.3 years after starting antiretroviral therapy. The origin of the receptors is a woman in her 50s with HIV.

The gene calls are TRBV19 and TRBJ2-7; TRBD1 matches 7 bases. CDR1 is LNHDA and CDR2 is SQIVND in the germline V gene (reference sequence). After removal of 2 bases from V and 7 bases from J, the junction contained 8 bases not matched to a gene. This CDR3 contains 14 residues. The CDR3 protein is CASSIRQGLDEQYF. The DNA of the CDR3 is TGTGCCAGTAGTATACGACAGGGTTTAGATGAGCAGTACTTC.

CDR3 coding DNA: TGTGCCAGCAGTAGCGGGGGTAGCACAGATACGCAGTATTTT. Its protein product is CASSSGGSTDTQYF. The chain joins TRBV11-3 to TRBJ2-3; 9 nucleotides match TRBD2. V gave up 6 bases and J gave up 0 bases; unmatched junction bases: 1. The CDR3 runs 14 residues. Germline loops: CDR1 SGHNT, CDR2 YENEEA.

Concerning this clone: Its ends do not fully match the called genes, so a read error is possible. This sequence joins TRBV2 and TRBJ2-7, with TRBD1 matching over 8 bases. The germline CDR1 and CDR2 sequences are SNHLY and FYNNEI. The CDR3 has 14 amino acids. CDR3 coding DNA: TGTGCCATCAGTGGACAGGGCAGCTCCTACGAGCAGTACTTC. Translated: CAISGQGSSYEQYF.

The CDR3 DNA sequence: TGTGCCAGCAGCCCGAGCGGCCTGAACACTGAAGCTTTCTTT. Its translation is CASSPSGLNTEAFF. The rearrangement uses TRBV7-3 and TRBJ1-1; D not resolved. Germline CDR1 SGHTA, CDR2 FQGTGA. CDR3 size: 14 residues. V dropped 5 bases and J dropped 0 bases, with 10 bases sitting between them.

V is TRBV19 and J is TRBJ2-5; D not certain. Trimming removed 3 bases from V and 5 bases from J, with 13 bases in between. The germline V gene has CDR1 LNHDA and CDR2 SQIVND (reference sequence). This CDR3 is 14 amino acids long. CDR3 DNA sequence: TGTGCCAGTAGTATTGCAGGTCCGAGGGAGACCCAGTACTTC. Protein sequence: CASSIAGPRETQYF.

The chain combines TRBV11-2 with TRBJ1-5, with D unclear. The germline gives CDR1 SGHAT, CDR2 FQNNGV. Trimming left V 0 bases short and J 7 bases short, with 10 bases between. This CDR3 comprises 14 residues. In nucleotides, the CDR3 is TGTGCCAGCAGCTTAGATCTCTTGGGGCAGCCCCAGCATTTT. It codes for CASSLDLLGQPQHF.

This chain links TRBV2 with TRBJ2-7, with 7 positions matching TRBD1. This CDR3 comprises 14 residues. Germline CDR1 reads SNHLY; CDR2 reads FYNNEI. The trim removed 4 bases at V and 1 base at J, leaving 4 bases unmatched. The chain's CDR3 is CASSVGGQSYEQYF. In DNA form, the CDR3 reads TGTGCCAGCAGTGTAGGGGGACAGTCCTACGAGCAGTACTTC.

This chain connects TRBV9 to TRBJ1-1, with D perhaps TRBD1 (5 bases). The germline V and J ends were trimmed by 2 bases and 0 bases, with 11 bases remaining between them. The CDR3 is 15 residues long. Germline assignment: CDR1 SGDLS and CDR2 YYNGEE. The CDR3 reads CASSVWAGMNTEAFF. The CDR3 bases are TGTGCCAGCAGCGTGTGGGCAGGGATGAACACTGAAGCTTTCTTT.

CDR3 protein: CASSVGTGANGYTF. DNA of the CDR3: TGTGCCAGCAGCGTAGGGACAGGGGCTAATGGCTACACCTTC. The chain couples TRBV9 to TRBJ1-2; 9 positions match TRBD1. This CDR3 is built from 14 residues. Trimming took 0 bases from V and 6 from J; bases not matched to a gene: 3. Looked up from germline, CDR1 is SGDLS and CDR2 is YYNGEE.

CDR3 DNA: TGTGCCAGCAGTCCCGAGCGGGTTCAGCAGCCCCAGCATTTT. As protein: CASSPERVQQPQHF. The chain recombines TRBV27 with TRBJ1-5, with D unresolved. This CDR3 has 14 residues. The V gene lost 5 bases and the J gene lost 7 bases, with 15 bases spanning the gap. Germline CDR1 is MNHEY and CDR2 is SMNVEV (reference sequence).

The chain uses TRBV6-5 and TRBJ1-1, with D perhaps TRBD1 (5 bases). The V and J ends lost 6 bases and 0 bases respectively, with 11 bases between them. Germline lookup yields CDR1 MNHEY and CDR2 SVGAGI. This CDR3 is 14 amino acids long. The CDR3 coding sequence is TGTGCCAGCAGCGAAGCAGGGATGAACACTGAAGCTTTCTTT. Translating it yields CASSEAGMNTEAFF.

V gene TRBV18 combines with J gene TRBJ1-5; D is possibly TRBD1 (5 bases). V was clipped by 2 bases and J by 3 bases, with 14 bases between them. From germline, CDR1 is KGHSH and CDR2 LQKENI. The CDR3 contains 16 residues. The CDR3 loop reads CASSPGGIASNQPQHF. CDR3 sequence (DNA): TGTGCCAGCTCACCAGGGGGTATAGCTTCCAATCAGCCCCAGCATTTT.

The V call is TRBV7-2, the J call TRBJ1-2; 9 bases are shared with TRBD1. The CDR3 length is 14 residues. Germline CDR1 is SGHTA and CDR2 is FQGNSA. Trimming removed 2 bases from V and 8 bases from J; junction bases left unmatched: 6. The CDR3 DNA follows: TGTGCCAGCAGCTTAAGGGACAGGGTGGGGGGCTACACCTTC. Translated: CASSLRDRVGGYTF.

In DNA form, the CDR3 reads TGCGCCAGCAGCTTGGGTGGGACTAGCCTGGAGACCCAGTACTTC. It specifies CASSLGGTSLETQYF. V is TRBV5-1 and J is TRBJ2-5, with 9 positions matching TRBD2. V shed 0 bases, J shed 5 bases, and the junction held 5 bases outside the gene matches. Germline V gene lookup returns CDR1 SGHRS and CDR2 YFSETQ. The CDR3 consists of 15 residues.

This chain connects TRBV11-3 to TRBJ2-1, with TRBD2 matching 8 bases. This CDR3 is 15 amino acids long. Germline-derived CDR1 and CDR2 are SGHNT and YENEEA. V shed 5 bases and J 3 bases; nucleotides not matched to a gene: 6. CDR3 loop: CASSRGGQIYNEQFF. In DNA, the CDR3 is TGTGCCAGCAGCCGGGGGGGGCAGATCTACAATGAGCAGTTCTTC. Full variable domain (remainder filled in from reference TRBV11-3 and TRBJ2-1): EAGVVQSPRYKIIEKKQPVAFWCNPISGHNTLYWYLQNLGQGPELLIRYENEEAVDDSQLPKDRFSAERLKGVDSTLKIQPAELGDSAVYLCASSRGGQIYNEQFFGPGTRLTVL.

The rearrangement links TRBV6-6 to TRBJ2-1; D gene ambiguous. The length of the CDR3 is 13 residues. Trimming removed 8 bases from V and 5 bases from J, with 13 bases in between. The V gene's germline CDR1 is MNHNY and CDR2 SVGAGI (reference sequence). CDR3 amino acids: CASGPLINNEQFF. In DNA, the CDR3 is TGTGCCAGCGGCCCCCTTATAAACAATGAGCAGTTCTTC.

The chain employs TRBV11-1 and TRBJ2-7; possibly TRBD1 for D (7 bases). This CDR3 region has 15 residues. Germline V gene data show CDR1 as SGHAT and CDR2 as FQDESV (reference sequence). V lost 1 base to trimming and J lost 2 bases, with 12 bases between them. CDR3 bases: TGTGCCAGCAGCTTAGGGCAGGGGGGCACCTACGAGCAGTACTTC. Translated, it gives CASSLGQGGTYEQYF.

V gene TRBV30 combines with J gene TRBJ2-2; unclear D gene. The CDR3 spans 13 residues. Germline assignment: CDR1 GTSNPN and CDR2 SVGIG (reference sequence). The ends were cut back, 2 bases at V and 1 base at J, with 5 bases in the middle. The CDR3 is CAWSLGNTGELFF. For the CDR3, the DNA is TGTGCCTGGAGTCTTGGGAACACCGGGGAGCTGTTTTTT.

The sample holds a few counts of this clone. This chain joins TRBV7-9 and TRBJ1-1; TRBD1 is a possible D gene (6 bases). Germline CDR1 is SEHNR and CDR2 is FQNEAQ (reference sequence). V lost 6 bases to trimming and J lost 2 bases, with 16 bases between them. There are 15 residues in the CDR3. The CDR3 sequence: CASRQGTGGNTEAFF. The CDR3 nucleotides read TGTGCCAGCAGGCAGGGTACGGGGGGCAACACTGAAGCTTTCTTT.

The J gene is TRBJ2-2, the V gene TRBV5-1, with D perhaps matching TRBD1 or TRBD2 (5 bases each). The germline gives CDR1 SGHRS, CDR2 YFSETQ. This CDR3 is 15 amino acids long. V was trimmed by 2 bases and J by 7 bases, leaving 15 bases between them. Here the CDR3 DNA reads TGCGCCAGCAGCTTCGAGGGACCAGATTACGGGGAGCTGTTTTTT. Amino acid sequence: CASSFEGPDYGELFF.